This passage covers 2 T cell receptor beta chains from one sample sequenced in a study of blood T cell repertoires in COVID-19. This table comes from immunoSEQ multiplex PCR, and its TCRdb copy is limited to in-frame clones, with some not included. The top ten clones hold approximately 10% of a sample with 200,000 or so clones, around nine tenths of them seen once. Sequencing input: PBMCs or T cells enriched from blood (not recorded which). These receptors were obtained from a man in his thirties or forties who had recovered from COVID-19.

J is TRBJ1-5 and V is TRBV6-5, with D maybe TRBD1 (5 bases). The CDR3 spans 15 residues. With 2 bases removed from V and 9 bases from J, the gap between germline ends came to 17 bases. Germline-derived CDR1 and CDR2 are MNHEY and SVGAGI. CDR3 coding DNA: TGTGCCAGCAGTTACAGAGGGGACGGGGGTCGGCCCCAGCATTTT. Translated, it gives CASSYRGDGGRPQHF.

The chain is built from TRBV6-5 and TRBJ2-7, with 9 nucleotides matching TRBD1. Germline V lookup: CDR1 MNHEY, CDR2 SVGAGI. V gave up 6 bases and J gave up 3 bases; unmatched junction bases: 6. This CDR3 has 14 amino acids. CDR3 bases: TGTGCCAGCAGAAGGGACAGGGACCTCTACGAGCAGTACTTC. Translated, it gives CASRRDRDLYEQYF.